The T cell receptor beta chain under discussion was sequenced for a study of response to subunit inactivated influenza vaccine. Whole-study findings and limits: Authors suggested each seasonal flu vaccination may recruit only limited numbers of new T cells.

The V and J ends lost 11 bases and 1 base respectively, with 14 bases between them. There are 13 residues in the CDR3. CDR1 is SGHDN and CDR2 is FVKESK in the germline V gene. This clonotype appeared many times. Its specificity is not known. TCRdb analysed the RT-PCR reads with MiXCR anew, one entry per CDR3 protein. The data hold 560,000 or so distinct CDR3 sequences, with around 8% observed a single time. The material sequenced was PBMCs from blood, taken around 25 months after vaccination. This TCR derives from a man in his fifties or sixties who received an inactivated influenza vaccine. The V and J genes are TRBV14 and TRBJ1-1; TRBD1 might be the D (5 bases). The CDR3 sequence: CASTVGQNTEAFF. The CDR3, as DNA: TGTGCCTCTACGGTCGGACAGAACACTGAAGCTTTCTTT. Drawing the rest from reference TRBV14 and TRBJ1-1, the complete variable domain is EAGVTQFPSHSVIEKGQTVTLRCDPISGHDNLYWYRRVMGKEIKFLLHFVKESKQDESGMPNNRFLAERTGGTYSTLKVQPAELEDSGVYFCASTVGQNTEAFFGQGTRLTVV.